Listed below are T cell receptor beta chains from one sample, sequenced in a study of T cell repertoires in cytomegalovirus infection. These receptors' targets are unknown. MiXCR, run by TCRdb on the reads, gives a single entry per CDR3 protein. The table has 46,000 or so distinct CDR3 sequences, about 20% seen once. Sequencing was performed on PBMCs, sequenced either directly or after in vitro stimulation (not recorded which). The source of these receptors is a human donor in good health (CMV status not recorded). Some clones in this sample may be carry-over from other donors' samples. CDR3s include the opening cysteine and the closing phenylalanine or tryptophan. The order of the fields is clone size, D gene, V gene, J gene, CDR3 DNA, CDR3 protein. The D gene is left open where the match is weak. Expanded clones get a size class; other rows say once, few or many, or leave the size out.

size: .
D: .
V: TRBV7-9
J: TRBJ2-2
DNA: TGTGCCAGCAGCTTTTCTGGAATCGGGGAGCTGTTTTTT
CDR3: CASSFSGIGELFF

size: .
D: TRBD1
V: TRBV3-1
J: TRBJ2-7
DNA: TGTGCCAGCAGCCAAGGCCGGGACAGATACTACGAGCAGTACTTC
CDR3: CASSQGRDRYYEQYF

size: .
D: TRBD2
V: TRBV10-3
J: TRBJ2-1
DNA: TGTGCCATCACCGGGACTAGTGGGGGCAATGAGCAGTTCTTC
CDR3: CAITGTSGGNEQFF

size: .
D: TRBD1
V: TRBV19
J: TRBJ1-4
DNA: TGTGCCAGTAGTCTCCGACAGGGTCGGGATGAAAAACTGTTTTTT
CDR3: CASSLRQGRDEKLFF

size: .
D: TRBD1
V: TRBV27
J: TRBJ1-2
DNA: TGTGCCAGTGGGACAGGGCAATTCTCTAACTATGGCTACACCTTC
CDR3: CASGTGQFSNYGYTF

size: many
D: TRBD2
V: TRBV28
J: TRBJ2-1
DNA: TGTGCCAGCAGTGAGACTAGCGGGAGTTACAATGAGCAGTTCTTC
CDR3: CASSETSGSYNEQFF

size: .
D: .
V: TRBV5-4
J: TRBJ2-1
DNA: TGTGCCAGCAGCCCAGGGGCGCGCAATGAGCAGTTCTTC
CDR3: CASSPGARNEQFF

size: many
D: .
V: TRBV15
J: TRBJ1-5
DNA: TGTGCCACCTCTGAGTCAGGGTTCAATCAGCCCCAGCATTTT
CDR3: CATSESGFNQPQHF

size: .
D: .
V: TRBV12-3/TRBV12-4
J: TRBJ1-4
DNA: TGTGCCAGCAGTTTAGGAGCCCAGGATGAAAAACTGTTTTTT
CDR3: CASSLGAQDEKLFF

size: many
D: TRBD2
V: TRBV7-2
J: TRBJ2-1
DNA: TGTGCCAGCAGCTTAACTAGCGGGAGGAATGAGCAGTTCTTC
CDR3: CASSLTSGRNEQFF

size: .
D: .
V: TRBV7-8
J: TRBJ2-3
DNA: TGTGCCAGCAGCTTCCAGAGGGATACGCAGTATTTT
CDR3: CASSFQRDTQYF

size: .
D: .
V: TRBV6-1
J: TRBJ1-2
DNA: TGTGCCAGCTCGGACACCCGCTATGGCTACACCTTC
CDR3: CASSDTRYGYTF

size: few
D: TRBD1
V: TRBV5-6
J: TRBJ2-3
DNA: TGTGCCAGCAGCTCGGACAGGGCCCTGATACTCCTCACAGATACGCAGTATTTT
CDR3: CASSSDRALILLTDTQYF

size: many
D: .
V: TRBV7-8
J: TRBJ1-2
DNA: TGTGCCAGCAGCTTAGCACGGAGCTATGGCTACACCTTC
CDR3: CASSLARSYGYTF

size: few
D: .
V: TRBV6-2/TRBV6-3
J: TRBJ2-7
DNA: TGTGCCAGCGGTAGGTCCCTAATCCACGAGCAGTACTTC
CDR3: CASGRSLIHEQYF

size: .
D: TRBD2
V: TRBV7-2
J: TRBJ2-7
DNA: TGTGCCAGCACCAAAGGTAGCGGGGGGTACTACGAGCAGTACTTC
CDR3: CASTKGSGGYYEQYF

size: medium-sized
D: .
V: TRBV12-3/TRBV12-4
J: TRBJ2-1
DNA: TGTGCCAGCAGTTTAATTCCCCGGAAGGATGAGCAGTTCTTC
CDR3: CASSLIPRKDEQFF

size: .
D: .
V: TRBV15
J: TRBJ2-1
DNA: TGTGCCACCAGCAGTCACCCCGACCCCCCGGCAGTGCAGTTCTTC
CDR3: CATSSHPDPPAVQFF

size: many
D: .
V: TRBV7-9
J: TRBJ1-5
DNA: TGTGCCAGCAGCCTGGACAATCAGCCCCAGCATTTT
CDR3: CASSLDNQPQHF

size: .
D: .
V: TRBV4-1
J: TRBJ2-1
DNA: TGCGCCAGCAGCCAAGATAATCGCGGAGGCTTCTACAATGAGCAGTTCTTC
CDR3: CASSQDNRGGFYNEQFF

size: few
D: .
V: TRBV7-2
J: TRBJ1-5
DNA: TGTGCCAGCAGCTTAATGGGTCAGCCCCAGCATTTT
CDR3: CASSLMGQPQHF

size: .
D: .
V: TRBV5-1
J: TRBJ2-3
DNA: TGCGCCAGCAGCTTGGCGGGAAGCACAGATACGCAGTATTTT
CDR3: CASSLAGSTDTQYF

size: .
D: .
V: TRBV5-1
J: TRBJ2-2
DNA: TGCGCCAGCAGCCCGACGGGACAACTTACCGGGGAGCTGTTTTTT
CDR3: CASSPTGQLTGELFF

size: few
D: .
V: TRBV15
J: TRBJ2-7
DNA: TGTGCCACCAGCAGAGATGGTGGGCCAACCTACGAGCAGTACTTC
CDR3: CATSRDGGPTYEQYF

size: .
D: .
V: TRBV7-8
J: TRBJ2-7
DNA: TGTGCCAGCAGCTTGACTGTAGGGAGCAGCTCCTACGAGCAGTACTTC
CDR3: CASSLTVGSSSYEQYF

size: many
D: .
V: TRBV7-9
J: TRBJ1-4
DNA: TGTGCCAGCAGCAAGCTAACCCTAATGCGGGAAAAACTGTTTTTT
CDR3: CASSKLTLMREKLFF

size: many
D: TRBD1
V: TRBV7-8
J: TRBJ2-7
DNA: TGTGCCAGCAGCTTATTGGGACAGGGTTACTACGAGCAGTACTTC
CDR3: CASSLLGQGYYEQYF

size: .
D: .
V: TRBV6-5
J: TRBJ1-6
DNA: TGTGCCAGCAGTTACTCATGGACATCGGGTTCACCCCTCCACTTT
CDR3: CASSYSWTSGSPLHF

size: few
D: .
V: TRBV20-1
J: TRBJ2-1
DNA: TGCAGTGCTAGAATCATGGACGGAGCAGGGGAGCAGTTCTTC
CDR3: CSARIMDGAGEQFF

size: few
D: TRBD2
V: TRBV7-8
J: TRBJ2-3
DNA: TGTGCCAGCAGCTTAGGGGGGACTAGCGGGAGTGTGATAGATACGCAGTATTTT
CDR3: CASSLGGTSGSVIDTQYF

size: many
D: .
V: TRBV10-3
J: TRBJ1-5
DNA: TGTGCCACGCGCTGGGGTCCTAGCAATCAGCCCCAGCATTTT
CDR3: CATRWGPSNQPQHF

size: few
D: .
V: TRBV19
J: TRBJ2-1
DNA: TGTGCCAGTAGTCCAGCCTCGGGACCTCACTACAATGAGCAGTTCTTC
CDR3: CASSPASGPHYNEQFF

size: few
D: .
V: TRBV2
J: TRBJ1-4
DNA: TGTGCCAGCAGTGAAGGGCAGGGCGGGGAAAAACTGTTTTTT
CDR3: CASSEGQGGEKLFF

size: once
D: TRBD2
V: TRBV9
J: TRBJ2-3
DNA: TGTGCCAGCAGCGTAGGGTTTGGAGGACTAGCGGGAGGAGAGGTAGATACGCAGTATTTT
CDR3: CASSVGFGGLAGGEVDTQYF

size: few
D: TRBD2
V: TRBV7-9
J: TRBJ2-5
DNA: TGTGCCAGCAGCCTTGGACTAGCGGGAGGGCCTATCAAGACCCAGTACTTC
CDR3: CASSLGLAGGPIKTQYF

size: .
D: .
V: TRBV9
J: TRBJ2-3
DNA: TGTGCCAGCAGCGTAGCCGGAGGGTTAACAGATACGCAGTATTTT
CDR3: CASSVAGGLTDTQYF

size: .
D: TRBD2
V: TRBV9
J: TRBJ2-7
DNA: TGTGCCAGCAGCGTAGTTGGTAGCGGGGGCTTTTTCGAGCAGTACTTC
CDR3: CASSVVGSGGFFEQYF

size: .
D: TRBD2
V: TRBV7-7
J: TRBJ2-1
DNA: TGTGCCAGCAGCCCAGGCGGGACTAGATACAATGAGCAGTTCTTC
CDR3: CASSPGGTRYNEQFF

size: .
D: .
V: TRBV12-3/TRBV12-4
J: TRBJ2-1
DNA: TGTGCCAGCAGCCTTCCGGGGCTATATGAGCAGTTCTTC
CDR3: CASSLPGLYEQFF

size: .
D: .
V: TRBV6-5
J: TRBJ2-7
DNA: TGTGCCAGCAGTTTACGCCGCACAGGGTCCCACGAGCAGTACTTC
CDR3: CASSLRRTGSHEQYF

size: many
D: .
V: TRBV12-3/TRBV12-4
J: TRBJ1-1
DNA: TGTGCCAGCAGCTTGGAGGGGACTGAAGCTTTCTTT
CDR3: CASSLEGTEAFF

size: .
D: TRBD1
V: TRBV20-1
J: TRBJ2-3
DNA: TGCAGTGCTAGAGAAGCGGGGACAGGGACAGATACGCAGTATTTT
CDR3: CSAREAGTGTDTQYF

size: few
D: TRBD2
V: TRBV10-3
J: TRBJ2-1
DNA: TGTGCCATCAAAACTGAGAGGACTAGCGGGAGGGAGGGGCAGTTCTTC
CDR3: CAIKTERTSGREGQFF

size: .
D: .
V: TRBV5-1
J: TRBJ2-7
DNA: TGCGCCAGCAGCTTGGGGCGGACTATGGGCTACGAGCAGTACTTC
CDR3: CASSLGRTMGYEQYF

size: many
D: .
V: TRBV12-3/TRBV12-4
J: TRBJ2-1
DNA: TGTGCCAGCAGTCTCCTCCCCGGTGGGGAGCAGTTCTTC
CDR3: CASSLLPGGEQFF

size: many
D: .
V: TRBV28
J: TRBJ1-5
DNA: TGTGCCAGTCAGGGTACGGCCGGCAATCAGCCCCAGCATTTT
CDR3: CASQGTAGNQPQHF